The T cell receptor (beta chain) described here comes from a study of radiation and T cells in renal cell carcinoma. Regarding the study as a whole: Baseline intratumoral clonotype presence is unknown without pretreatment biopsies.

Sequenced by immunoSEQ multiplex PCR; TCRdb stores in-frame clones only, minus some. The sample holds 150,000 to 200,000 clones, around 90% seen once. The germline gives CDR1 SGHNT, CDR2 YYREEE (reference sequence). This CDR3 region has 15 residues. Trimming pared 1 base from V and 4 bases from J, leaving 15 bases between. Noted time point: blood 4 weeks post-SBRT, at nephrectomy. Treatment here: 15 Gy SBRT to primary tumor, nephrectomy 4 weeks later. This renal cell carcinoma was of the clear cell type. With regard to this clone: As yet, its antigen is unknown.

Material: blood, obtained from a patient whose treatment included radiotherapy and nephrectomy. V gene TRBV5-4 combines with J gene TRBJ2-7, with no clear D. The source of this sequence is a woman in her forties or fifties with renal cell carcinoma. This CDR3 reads CASSLMAAASYEQYF. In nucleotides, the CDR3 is TGTGCCAGCAGCTTGATGGCAGCCGCATCTTACGAGCAGTACTTC.